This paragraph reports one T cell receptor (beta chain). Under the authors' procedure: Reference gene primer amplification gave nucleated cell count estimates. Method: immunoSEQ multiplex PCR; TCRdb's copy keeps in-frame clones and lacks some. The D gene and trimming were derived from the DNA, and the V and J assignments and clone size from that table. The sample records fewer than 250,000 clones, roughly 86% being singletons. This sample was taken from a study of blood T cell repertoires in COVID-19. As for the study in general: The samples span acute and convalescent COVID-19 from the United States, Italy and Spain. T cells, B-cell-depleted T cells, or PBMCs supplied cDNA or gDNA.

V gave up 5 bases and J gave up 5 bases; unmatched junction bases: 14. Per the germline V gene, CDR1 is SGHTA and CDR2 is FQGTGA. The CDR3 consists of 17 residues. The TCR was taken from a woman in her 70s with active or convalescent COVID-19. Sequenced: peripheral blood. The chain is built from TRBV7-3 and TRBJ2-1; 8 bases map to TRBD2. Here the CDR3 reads CASSPSGTRSLNNEQFF. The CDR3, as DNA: TGTGCCAGCAGCCCGTCCGGGACTAGAAGCCTCAACAATGAGCAGTTCTTC.